One T cell receptor (beta chain) is described in this entry. Its antigen remains unknown. Assay used: immunoSEQ multiplex PCR; TCRdb lists only in-frame clones, some missing. Among 90,000 to 150,000 clones listed, around 92% were seen once. This entry belongs to a study of T cell responses to AZD1222 COVID-19 vaccine. Findings and limits, study-wide: Without day 14 samples, only post-peak T cell repertoires were studied. Seropositive status at baseline applied to only six AZD1222 recipients.

Trimming took 3 bases from V and 1 from J; bases not matched to a gene: 21. The germline V gene has CDR1 SGDLS and CDR2 YYNGEE. The CDR3 runs to 21 residues. Sequencing was performed on peripheral blood, taken 28 days after the second AZD1222 dose. The receptor comes from an adult who received the AZD1222 COVID-19 vaccine. V usage is TRBV9 and J usage is TRBJ2-3; TRBD2 agrees at 9 bases. The CDR3 region is CASSESSNWQGRTSGTDTQYF. CDR3 coding DNA: TGTGCCAGCAGCGAAAGCAGTAACTGGCAGGGGAGGACTAGCGGCACAGATACGCAGTATTTT.